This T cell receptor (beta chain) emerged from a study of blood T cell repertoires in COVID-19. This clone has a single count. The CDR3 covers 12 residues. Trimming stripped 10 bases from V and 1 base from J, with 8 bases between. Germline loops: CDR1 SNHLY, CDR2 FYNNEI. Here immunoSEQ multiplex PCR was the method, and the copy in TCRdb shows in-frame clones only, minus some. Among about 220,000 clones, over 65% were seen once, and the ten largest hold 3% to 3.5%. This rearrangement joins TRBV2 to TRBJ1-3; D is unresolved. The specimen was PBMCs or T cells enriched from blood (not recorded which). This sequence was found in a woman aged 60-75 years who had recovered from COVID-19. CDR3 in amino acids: CANRGSGNTIYF. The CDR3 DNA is TGTGCCAACCGGGGTTCTGGAAACACCATATATTTT.